The 9 T cell receptor beta chains below all came from one sample that was sequenced in a study of blood T cell repertoires in COVID-19. The method was immunoSEQ multiplex PCR; TCRdb's version includes in-frame clones alone and lacks a portion of them. The profile shows 55,000 to 90,000 clones, about 80% of them singletons. The source material was peripheral blood. The receptors come from a woman in her fifties or sixties with acute or convalescent COVID-19.

The V call is TRBV27, the J call TRBJ2-7, with TRBD1 matching 9 bases. Germline V CDR1 and CDR2: MNHEY, SMNVEV (reference sequence). This CDR3 contains 15 residues. V gave up 6 bases and J gave up 3 bases; unmatched junction bases: 9. The CDR3 loop reads CASSLDRGRGYEQYF. In nucleotides, the CDR3 is TGTGCCAGCAGCTTGGACAGGGGAAGGGGCTACGAGCAGTACTTC.

This clone appeared a few times. The rearrangement uses TRBV7-9 and TRBJ1-2; maybe TRBD1 (6 bases). The germline gives CDR1 SEHNR, CDR2 FQNEAQ (reference sequence). V was clipped by 2 bases and J by 4 bases, with 11 bases between them. The CDR3 spans 14 residues. CDR3 in DNA: TGTGCCAGCAGCTTAAAAACAGGGACCTATGGCTACACCTTC. Its protein is CASSLKTGTYGYTF.

V and J are TRBV3-1 (or the pseudogene TRBV3-2) and TRBJ1-2; the match to TRBD1 covers 8 bases. CDR3 length: 15 residues. The junction had 5 bases not matched to a gene; V was cut back by 3 bases and J by 2 bases. Germline values: CDR1 LGHDT, CDR2 YNNKEL (reference sequence). CDR3 DNA sequence: TGTGCCAGCAGCCACGGGACAGGACGAAACTATGGCTACACCTTC. Residues: CASSHGTGRNYGYTF.

The rearrangement uses TRBV29-1 and TRBJ1-1, with a possible D match to TRBD1 (5 bases). Germline lookup yields CDR1 SQVTM and CDR2 ANQGSEA. V shed 8 bases and J shed 0 bases, with 13 bases lying between them. The CDR3 is 13 residues long. CDR3 in DNA: TGCAGCTCTGGAGGGGTCGTGAACACTGAAGCTTTCTTT. Protein: CSSGGVVNTEAFF.

The rearrangement links TRBV6-5 to TRBJ1-3; D remains ambiguous. The CDR3 is 14 amino acids. Germline lookup yields CDR1 MNHEY and CDR2 SVGAGI. V lost 2 bases and J lost 4, with 9 bases in between. CDR3 nucleotide sequence: TGTGCCAGCAGTTACCCGGGAGCCGGAAACACCATATATTTT. Protein: CASSYPGAGNTIYF.

J is TRBJ1-6 and V is TRBV29-1; TRBD1 aligns across 9 bases. The V segment lost 4 bases and the J segment 11 bases; nucleotides outside the gene matches: 9. The CDR3 has 14 residues. Germline V gene lookup returns CDR1 SQVTM and CDR2 ANQGSEA. CDR3 in amino acids: CSVGEGQGMAPLHF. CDR3 coding DNA: TGCAGCGTTGGAGAGGGACAGGGTATGGCACCCCTCCACTTT. Full variable domain (remainder filled in from reference TRBV29-1 and TRBJ1-6): SAVISQKPSRDICQRGTSLTIQCQVDSQVTMMFWYRQQPGQSLTLIATANQGSEATYESGFVIDKFPISRPNLTFSTLTVSNMSPEDSSIYLCSVGEGQGMAPLHFGNGTRLTVT.

The chain employs TRBV30 and TRBJ1-1; no definite D call. Trimming pared 3 bases from V and 3 bases from J, leaving 11 bases between. CDR3 length: 13 residues. The germline CDR1 and CDR2 sequences are GTSNPN and SVGIG (reference sequence). The CDR3 region is CAWRQTGYTEAFF. The CDR3 region has the DNA TGTGCCTGGAGGCAAACGGGGTACACTGAAGCTTTCTTT.

The chain combines TRBV5-4 with TRBJ1-1; a possible D gene is TRBD1 (5 bases). The V and J ends lost 4 bases and 5 bases respectively, with 15 bases between them. The CDR3 runs to 14 residues. CDR1 and CDR2 from the germline V gene are SGHNT and YYREEE (reference sequence). The CDR3 bases are TGTGCCAGCAGCCCCTGGGACTCCGGGACTGAAGCTTTCTTT. Encoded protein: CASSPWDSGTEAFF.

V usage is TRBV4-1 and J usage is TRBJ1-4; a weak D match, TRBD1 (6 bases). Trimming took off 4 bases at V and 10 bases at J, with 25 bases between the two ends. Germline V lookup: CDR1 MGHRA, CDR2 YSYEKL. The CDR3 has 17 amino acids. CDR3 coding DNA: TGCGCCAGCAGCCCACACTTCCGGGACACATCTACTGGAAAACTGTTTTTT. It yields the protein CASSPHFRDTSTGKLFF.